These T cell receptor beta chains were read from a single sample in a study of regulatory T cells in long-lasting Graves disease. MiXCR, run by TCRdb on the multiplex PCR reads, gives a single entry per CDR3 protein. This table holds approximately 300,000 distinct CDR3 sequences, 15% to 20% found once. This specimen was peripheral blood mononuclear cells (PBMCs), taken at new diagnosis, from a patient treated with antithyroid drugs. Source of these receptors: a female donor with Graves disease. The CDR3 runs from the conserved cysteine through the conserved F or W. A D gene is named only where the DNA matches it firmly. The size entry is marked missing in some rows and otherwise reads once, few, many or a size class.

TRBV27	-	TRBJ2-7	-	CASSFGQNSYEQYF	TGTGCCAGCAGTTTTGGCCAGAACTCCTACGAGCAGTACTTC
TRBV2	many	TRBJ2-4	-	CASSAFSGAENIQYF	TGTGCCAGCAGTGCCTTCAGCGGAGCGGAAAACATTCAGTACTTC
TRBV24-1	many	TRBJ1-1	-	CATSDPMLGTEAFF	TGTGCCACCAGTGATCCCATGTTGGGTACTGAAGCTTTCTTT
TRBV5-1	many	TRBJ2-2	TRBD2	CASTPSGNTGELFF	TGCGCCAGCACCCCTAGCGGGAACACCGGGGAGCTGTTTTTT
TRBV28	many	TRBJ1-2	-	CASSLSTYGYTF	TGTGCCAGCAGTTTATCTACCTATGGCTACACCTTC
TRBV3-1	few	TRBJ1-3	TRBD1	CASSDRGSGNTIYF	TGTGCCAGCAGCGACAGGGGATCTGGAAACACCATATATTTT
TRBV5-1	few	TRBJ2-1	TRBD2	CASSTLAGAAYNEQFF	TGCGCCAGCAGTACCCTAGCGGGAGCTGCCTACAATGAGCAGTTCTTC
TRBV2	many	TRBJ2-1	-	CASPFAPISGARGYEQFF	TGTGCCAGTCCCTTCGCCCCCATTAGCGGAGCCAGAGGTTATGAGCAGTTCTTC
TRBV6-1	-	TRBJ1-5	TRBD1	CASSDPSIQGVKNINQPQHF	TGTGCCAGCAGTGACCCCTCAATACAGGGGGTCAAGAACATCAATCAGCCCCAGCATTTT
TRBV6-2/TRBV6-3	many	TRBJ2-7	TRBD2	CASRPPQGAASGRENEQYF	TGTGCCAGCAGACCCCCCCAGGGGGCAGCTAGCGGGAGGGAAAACGAGCAGTACTTC
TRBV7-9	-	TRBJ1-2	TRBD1	CASSLVTSRDRGVYGYTF	TGTGCCAGCAGCTTAGTCACTTCCCGGGACAGGGGTGTCTATGGCTACACCTTC
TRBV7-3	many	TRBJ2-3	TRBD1	CASSKNRGPDTQYF	TGTGCCAGCAGCAAAAACAGGGGCCCAGATACGCAGTATTTT
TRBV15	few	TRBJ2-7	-	CATSRANWRDLDSYEQYF	TGTGCCACCAGCAGAGCTAACTGGAGGGACTTAGATAGCTACGAGCAGTACTTC
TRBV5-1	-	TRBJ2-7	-	CASSPTGLIYEQYF	TGCGCCAGCAGCCCAACGGGACTGATCTACGAGCAGTACTTC
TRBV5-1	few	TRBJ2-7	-	CASSRAGGEYEQYF	TGCGCCAGCAGCCGTGCGGGCGGGGAATACGAGCAGTACTTC
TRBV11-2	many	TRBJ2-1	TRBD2	CASSLDRSSGSSYNEQFF	TGTGCCAGCAGCTTAGATCGGTCTAGCGGGTCCTCCTACAATGAGCAGTTCTTC
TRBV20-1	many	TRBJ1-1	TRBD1	CSAPRQGAAFF	TGCAGTGCACCCCGACAGGGGGCAGCTTTCTTT
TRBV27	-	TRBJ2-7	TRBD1	CASSTGTVYEQYF	TGTGCCAGCAGCACCGGGACAGTCTACGAGCAGTACTTC
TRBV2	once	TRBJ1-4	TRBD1	CASNVDYAGQGDEKLFF	TGTGCCAGCAACGTAGACTACGCGGGACAGGGAGATGAAAAACTGTTTTTT
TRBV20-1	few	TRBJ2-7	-	CSALSGDSTYEQYF	TGCAGTGCCCTTAGCGGGGACAGTACCTACGAGCAGTACTTC
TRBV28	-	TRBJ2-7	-	CASSLSDPASYSYEQYF	TGTGCCAGCAGCTTGTCCGATCCAGCGAGCTACTCCTACGAGCAGTACTTC
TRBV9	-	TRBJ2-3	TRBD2	CASSVEPLLAGGTDTQYF	TGTGCCAGCAGCGTAGAACCCCTCCTAGCGGGAGGCACAGATACGCAGTATTTT
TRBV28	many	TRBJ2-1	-	CASSPLRDEQFF	TGTGCCAGCAGTCCCCTGAGGGATGAGCAGTTCTTC
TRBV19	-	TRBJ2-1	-	CASSIDSYNEQFF	TGTGCCAGTAGTATAGACTCCTACAATGAGCAGTTCTTC
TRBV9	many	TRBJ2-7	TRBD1	CASSTKGGGYEQYF	TGTGCCAGCAGCACCAAAGGGGGCGGCTACGAGCAGTACTTC
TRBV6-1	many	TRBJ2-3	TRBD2	CASSGAAGARDTQYF	TGTGCCAGCAGTGGGGCCGCGGGAGCGAGAGATACGCAGTATTTT
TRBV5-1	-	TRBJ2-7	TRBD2	CASSLEGGGAYEQYF	TGCGCCAGCAGCTTGGAAGGCGGGGGAGCTTACGAGCAGTACTTC
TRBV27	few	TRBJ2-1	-	CASGAGLEGPMYEQFF	TGTGCCAGCGGGGCCGGGTTAGAAGGGCCTATGTATGAGCAGTTCTTC
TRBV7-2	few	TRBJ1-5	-	CASSLEVQPQHF	TGTGCCAGCAGCTTAGAGGTTCAGCCCCAGCATTTT
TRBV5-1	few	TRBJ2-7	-	CASSLERGPYEQYF	TGCGCCAGCAGCTTGGAGAGGGGCCCCTACGAGCAGTACTTC
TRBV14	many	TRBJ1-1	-	CASSQEGRWQANTEAFF	TGTGCCAGCAGCCAAGAAGGGCGTTGGCAGGCGAACACTGAAGCTTTCTTT
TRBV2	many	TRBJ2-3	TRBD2	CASRPRLAGVADTQYF	TGTGCCAGCAGACCTAGACTAGCGGGAGTGGCAGATACGCAGTATTTT
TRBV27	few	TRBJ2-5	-	CASGDTFSPTQYF	TGTGCCAGCGGGGACACCTTTTCTCCGACCCAGTACTTC
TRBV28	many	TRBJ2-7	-	CASRPPGNYEQYF	TGTGCCAGCAGACCTCCGGGAAACTACGAGCAGTACTTC
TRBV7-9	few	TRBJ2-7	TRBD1	CASSLDRQGNYEQYF	TGTGCCAGCAGCTTAGATCGACAGGGGAACTACGAGCAGTACTTC
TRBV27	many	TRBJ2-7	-	CASSAAPTGRINEQYF	TGTGCCAGCAGTGCAGCGCCGACAGGGAGGATTAACGAGCAGTACTTC
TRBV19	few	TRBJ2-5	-	CASSIDRGSAAQETQYF	TGTGCCAGTAGTATAGATCGCGGTTCAGCAGCTCAAGAGACCCAGTACTTC
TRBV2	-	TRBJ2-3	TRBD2	CASNSLAGGTTDTQYF	TGTGCCAGCAACAGTCTAGCGGGAGGAACCACAGATACGCAGTATTTT
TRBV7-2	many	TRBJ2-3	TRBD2	CASSPRLAGVTDTQYF	TGTGCCAGCAGCCCCAGACTAGCGGGAGTTACAGATACGCAGTATTTT
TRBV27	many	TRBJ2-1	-	CASSLSKPSHVKSSYNEQFF	TGTGCCAGCAGTTTATCTAAACCGAGCCACGTAAAAAGCTCCTACAATGAGCAGTTCTTC
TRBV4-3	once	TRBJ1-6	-	CASSQDPPSSLGNSPLHF	TGCGCCAGCAGCCAAGACCCCCCAAGCAGCCTAGGAAATTCACCCCTCCACTTT
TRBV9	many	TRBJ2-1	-	CASSGQCEGYNDQSF	TGTGCCAGCAGCGGACAGTGCGAAGGATACAATGATCAGTCCTTC
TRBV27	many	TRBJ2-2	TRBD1	CASSLPGTGENTGELFF	TGTGCCAGCAGTTTGCCGGGGACAGGGGAGAACACCGGGGAGCTGTTTTTT
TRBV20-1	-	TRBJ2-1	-	CSARDYWPGEQFF	TGCAGTGCTAGAGATTATTGGCCGGGTGAGCAGTTCTTC
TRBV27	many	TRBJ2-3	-	CASSLSRLARDPQYF	TGTGCCAGCAGTTTATCGAGGCTAGCGAGGGATCCGCAGTATTTT
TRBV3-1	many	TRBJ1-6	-	CASSLQTRGGALPLHF	TGTGCCAGCAGCCTCCAAACACGGGGCGGAGCCTTACCCCTCCACTTT
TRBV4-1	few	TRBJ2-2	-	CASSLRGDKTGELFF	TGCGCCAGCAGCCTAAGGGGGGACAAGACCGGGGAGCTGTTTTTT
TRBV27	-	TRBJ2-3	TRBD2	CASSFGVAGGSTDTQYF	TGTGCCAGCAGTTTCGGAGTAGCGGGAGGTAGCACAGATACGCAGTATTTT
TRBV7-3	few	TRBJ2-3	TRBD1	CASSQGVRGTDTQYF	TGTGCCAGCAGCCAGGGGGTTCGGGGCACAGATACGCAGTATTTT